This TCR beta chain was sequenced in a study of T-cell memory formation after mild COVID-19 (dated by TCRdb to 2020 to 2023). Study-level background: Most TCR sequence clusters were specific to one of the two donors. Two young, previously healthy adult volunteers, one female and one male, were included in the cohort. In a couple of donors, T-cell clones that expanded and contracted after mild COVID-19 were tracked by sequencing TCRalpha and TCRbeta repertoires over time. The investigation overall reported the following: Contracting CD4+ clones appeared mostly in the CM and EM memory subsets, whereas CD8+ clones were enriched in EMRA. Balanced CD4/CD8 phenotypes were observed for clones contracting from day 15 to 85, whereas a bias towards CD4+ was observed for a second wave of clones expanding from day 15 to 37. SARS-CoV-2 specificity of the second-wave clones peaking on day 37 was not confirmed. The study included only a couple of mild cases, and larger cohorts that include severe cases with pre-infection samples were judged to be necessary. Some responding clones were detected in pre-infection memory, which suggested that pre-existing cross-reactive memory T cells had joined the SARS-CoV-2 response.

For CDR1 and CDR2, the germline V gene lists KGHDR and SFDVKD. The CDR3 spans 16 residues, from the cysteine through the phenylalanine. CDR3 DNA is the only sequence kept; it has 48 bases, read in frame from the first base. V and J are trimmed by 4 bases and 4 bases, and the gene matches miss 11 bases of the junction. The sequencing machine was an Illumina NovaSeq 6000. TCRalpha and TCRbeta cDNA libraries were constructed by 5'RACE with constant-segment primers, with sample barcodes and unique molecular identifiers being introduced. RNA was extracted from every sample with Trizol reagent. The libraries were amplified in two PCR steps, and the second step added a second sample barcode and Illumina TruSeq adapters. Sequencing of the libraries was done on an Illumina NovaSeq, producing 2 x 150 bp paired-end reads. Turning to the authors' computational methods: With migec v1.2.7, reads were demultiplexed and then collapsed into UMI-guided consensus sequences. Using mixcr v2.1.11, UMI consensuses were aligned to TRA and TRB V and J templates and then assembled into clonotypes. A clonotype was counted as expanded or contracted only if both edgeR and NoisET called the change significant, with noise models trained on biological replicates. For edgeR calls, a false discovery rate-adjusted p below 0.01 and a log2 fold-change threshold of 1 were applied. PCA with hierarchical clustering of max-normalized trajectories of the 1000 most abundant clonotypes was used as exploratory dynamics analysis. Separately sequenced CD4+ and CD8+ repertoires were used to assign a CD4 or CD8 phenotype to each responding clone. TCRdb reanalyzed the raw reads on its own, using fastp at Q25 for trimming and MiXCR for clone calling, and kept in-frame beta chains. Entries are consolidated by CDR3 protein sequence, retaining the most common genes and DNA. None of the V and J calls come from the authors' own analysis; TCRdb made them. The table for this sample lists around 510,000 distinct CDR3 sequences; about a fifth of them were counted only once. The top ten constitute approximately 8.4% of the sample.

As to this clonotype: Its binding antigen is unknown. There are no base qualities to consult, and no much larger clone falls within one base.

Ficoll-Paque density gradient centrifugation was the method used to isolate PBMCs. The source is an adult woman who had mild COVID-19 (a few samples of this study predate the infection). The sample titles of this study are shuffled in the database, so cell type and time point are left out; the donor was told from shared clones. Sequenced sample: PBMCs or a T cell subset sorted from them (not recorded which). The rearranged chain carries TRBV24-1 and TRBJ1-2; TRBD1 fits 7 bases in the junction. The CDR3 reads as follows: CATSDALSDRPYGYTF. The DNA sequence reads TGTGCCACCAGTGACGCTCTTTCGGACAGGCCCTATGGCTACACCTTC.